This T cell receptor (beta chain) was observed in a study of blood T cells in healthy people across ages. Primers used in a second PCR of about 6 to 11 cycles were a sample-barcoded 5' primer and a J-beta primer mix. TCRdb itself ran the 5' RACE reads through MiXCR, one entry per CDR3 protein. The sample has some 1.1 million distinct CDR3 sequences, approximately 38% seen once. Samples had at least 6 million PBMCs isolated from them. This CDR3 is built from 14 residues. Trimming pared 3 bases from V and 0 bases from J, leaving 6 bases between. Input material: blood. This chain uses TRBV12-3 or TRBV12-4 with TRBJ2-1; no definite D call. This clonotype was sampled from a man aged 18 to 29 in good health. CDR3 nucleotide sequence: TGTGCCAGCAGTTTGGGATTCTCCTACAATGAGCAGTTCTTC. It translates to CASSLGFSYNEQFF.